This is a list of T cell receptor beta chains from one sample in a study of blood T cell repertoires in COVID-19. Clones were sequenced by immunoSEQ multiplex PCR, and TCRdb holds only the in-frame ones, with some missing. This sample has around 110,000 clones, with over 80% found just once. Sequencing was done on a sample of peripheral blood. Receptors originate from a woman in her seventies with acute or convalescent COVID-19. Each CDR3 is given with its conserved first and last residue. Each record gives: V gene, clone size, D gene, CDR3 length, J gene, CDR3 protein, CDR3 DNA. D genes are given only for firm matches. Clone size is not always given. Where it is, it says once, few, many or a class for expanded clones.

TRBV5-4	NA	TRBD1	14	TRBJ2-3	CASSRDSRTDTQYF	TGTGCCAGCAGCCGGGACAGTCGCACAGATACGCAGTATTTT
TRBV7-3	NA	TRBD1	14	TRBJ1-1	CASSWGQGDTEAFF	TGTGCCAGCAGCTGGGGACAGGGGGATACTGAAGCTTTCTTT
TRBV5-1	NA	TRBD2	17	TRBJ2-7	CASSLEGGRAGRNEQYF	TGCGCCAGCAGCTTGGAAGGCGGGAGGGCCGGTAGAAACGAGCAGTACTTC
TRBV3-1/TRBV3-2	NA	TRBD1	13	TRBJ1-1	CASSQGHRGLAFF	TGTGCCAGCAGCCAGGGTCACAGGGGTCTAGCTTTCTTT
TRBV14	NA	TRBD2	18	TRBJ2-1	CASSQDVAGTSGRGEQFF	TGTGCCAGCAGCCAAGACGTAGCCGGGACTAGCGGGAGAGGTGAGCAGTTCTTC
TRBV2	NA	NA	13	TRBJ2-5	CASSAVVQETQYF	TGTGCCAGCAGTGCGGTAGTCCAAGAGACCCAGTACTTC
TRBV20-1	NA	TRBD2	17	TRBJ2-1	CSASAQMPLADYNEQFF	TGCAGTGCTAGTGCCCAAATGCCCCTAGCGGACTACAATGAGCAGTTCTTC
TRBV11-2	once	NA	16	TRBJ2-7	CASSLEWGHATYEQYF	TGTGCCAGCAGCTTAGAATGGGGGCACGCTACCTACGAGCAGTACTTC
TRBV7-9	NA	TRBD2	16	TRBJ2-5	CASSSPGLAEIGTQYF	TGTGCCAGCAGTTCGCCGGGACTAGCGGAGATTGGGACCCAGTACTTC
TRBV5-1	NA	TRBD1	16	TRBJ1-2	CASSSRTGTGRHGYTF	TGCGCCAGCAGCTCTCGAACCGGGACAGGGCGTCACGGCTACACCTTC
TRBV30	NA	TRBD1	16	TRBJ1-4	CAWSVQGTGKNEKLFF	TGTGCCTGGAGTGTCCAAGGGACAGGGAAAAATGAAAAACTGTTTTTT
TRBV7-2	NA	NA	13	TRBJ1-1	CASRIGGNTEAFF	TGTGCCAGCAGAATAGGGGGGAACACTGAAGCTTTCTTT
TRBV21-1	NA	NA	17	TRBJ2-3	CASREPSGRSSTDTQYF	TGTGCCAGCAGGGAGCCTAGCGGGAGGTCTAGCACAGATACGCAGTATTTT
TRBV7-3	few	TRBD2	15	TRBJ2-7	CASSLTSGVSYEQYF	TGTGCCAGCAGCTTAACAAGCGGGGTCTCCTACGAGCAGTACTTC
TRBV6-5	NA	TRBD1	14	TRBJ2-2	CASSPDRGTGELFF	TGTGCCAGCAGCCCAGACAGGGGGACCGGGGAGCTGTTTTTT
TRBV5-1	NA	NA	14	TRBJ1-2	CASSPRGGKDGYTF	TGCGCCAGCAGCCCCCGGGGGGGCAAGGATGGCTACACCTTC
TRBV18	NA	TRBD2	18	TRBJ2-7	CASSPAGRALSGVREQYF	TGTGCCAGCTCACCGGCCGGGAGGGCTCTTTCTGGCGTTCGCGAGCAGTACTTC
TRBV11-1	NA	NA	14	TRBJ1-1	CASSSRFVNTEAFF	TGTGCCAGCAGCTCGCGGTTCGTCAACACTGAAGCTTTCTTT
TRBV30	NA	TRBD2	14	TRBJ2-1	CAWKGSGKVNEQFF	TGTGCCTGGAAAGGTAGCGGGAAGGTCAATGAGCAGTTCTTC
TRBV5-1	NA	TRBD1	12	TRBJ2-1	CASGQGDNEQFF	TGCGCCAGCGGACAGGGGGACAATGAGCAGTTCTTC
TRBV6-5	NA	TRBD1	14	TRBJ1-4	CASNRQGANEKLFF	TGTGCCAGCAACCGACAGGGAGCTAATGAAAAACTGTTTTTT
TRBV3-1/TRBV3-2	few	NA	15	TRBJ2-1	CASSQAGGRYNEQFF	TGTGCCAGCAGCCAAGCGGGGGGCCGATACAATGAGCAGTTCTTC
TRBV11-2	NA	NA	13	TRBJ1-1	CASSSYMNTEAFF	TGTGCCAGCAGCTCCTATATGAACACTGAAGCTTTCTTT
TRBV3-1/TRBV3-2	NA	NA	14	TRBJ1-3	CASSHSISGNTIYF	TGTGCCAGCAGTCACAGTATATCTGGAAACACCATATATTTT
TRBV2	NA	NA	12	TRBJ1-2	CASKAGAYGYTF	TGTGCCAGCAAGGCGGGGGCCTATGGCTACACCTTC
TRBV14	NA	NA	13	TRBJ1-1	CASSQVRGTEAFF	TGTGCCAGCAGCCAAGTCAGGGGCACTGAAGCTTTCTTT
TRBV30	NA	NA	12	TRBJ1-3	CACLRVLNTIYF	TGTGCCTGCTTGAGGGTTTTGAACACCATATATTTT
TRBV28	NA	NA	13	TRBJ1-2	CASSVRGIYGYTF	TGTGCCAGCAGTGTCCGGGGGATCTATGGCTACACCTTC
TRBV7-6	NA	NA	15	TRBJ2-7	CASSSEAGAEYEQYF	TGTGCCAGCAGCTCCGAGGCGGGGGCAGAATACGAGCAGTACTTC
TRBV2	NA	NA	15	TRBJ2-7	CASRPRGSDSYEQYF	TGTGCCAGCAGGCCTCGGGGGTCTGACTCCTACGAGCAGTACTTC
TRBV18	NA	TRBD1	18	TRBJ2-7	CASSPGAGGGRASYEQYF	TGTGCCAGCTCACCAGGGGCAGGGGGTGGTCGGGCCTCCTACGAGCAGTACTTC
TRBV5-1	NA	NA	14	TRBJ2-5	CASSLDRVDGTQYF	TGCGCCAGCAGCTTGGACAGGGTAGATGGGACCCAGTACTTC